Listed below are T cell receptor beta chains from one sample, sequenced in a study of OX40 agonist ivuxolimab in advanced cancers. Measured with immunoSEQ multiplex PCR; TCRdb has only the in-frame clones, and not every one. The sample carries approximately 90,000 clones, about 90% recorded once. The source material was CD4+ or CD8+ T cells sorted from blood, sampled in a trial of the OX40 agonist ivuxolimab. All receptors derive from an adult with an advanced solid tumor such as melanoma, head and neck, liver or kidney cancer. The CDR3 runs from the conserved cysteine through the conserved F or W. A D gene is named only where the DNA matches it firmly. Size is omitted from some rows. Given values are once, few, many or a class for expanded clones.

d_call j_call clone_size v_call cdr3_nt cdr3_aa
- TRBJ1-3 - TRBV13 TGTGCCAGCAGCCCGGGGGGGCTTTCCGGAAACACCATATATTTT CASSPGGLSGNTIYF
TRBD2 TRBJ2-7 - TRBV6-6 TGTGCCAGCAGTTACGATCGAGCGGGACCCTACGAGCAGTACTTC CASSYDRAGPYEQYF
TRBD1 TRBJ2-5 once TRBV7-9 TGTGCCAGCAGCACGCGACAGGGGGCTCGAGAGACCCAGTACTTC CASSTRQGARETQYF
- TRBJ1-1 - TRBV30 TGTGCCTGGAGTGTAGGGCAGGCCTATGATGAAGCTTTCTTT CAWSVGQAYDEAFF
- TRBJ2-3 - TRBV27 TGTGCCAGCAGCCGGACTCCTAGCACAGATACGCAGTATTTT CASSRTPSTDTQYF
- TRBJ2-1 - TRBV6-1 TGTGCCAGCAGACTAGCAGGGGAGCAGTTCTTC CASRLAGEQFF
TRBD2 TRBJ2-3 few TRBV10-1 TGCGCCAGCAGCGGGAGGGCCACAGATACGCAGTATTTT CASSGRATDTQYF
- TRBJ1-2 - TRBV19 TGTGCCAGTAGTATGAGGGCCCACTATGGCTACACCTTC CASSMRAHYGYTF
TRBD1 TRBJ1-4 - TRBV9 TGTGCCAGCAGCCGGGACAGTTCTAATGAAAAACTGTTTTTT CASSRDSSNEKLFF
- TRBJ2-3 - TRBV28 TGTGCCAGCAGTTCCCGGTCGGGGTCTAAGGGGGATACGCAGTATTTT CASSSRSGSKGDTQYF
- TRBJ1-1 - TRBV29-1 TGCAGCGTTTTCGGCCAGTTCAACACTGAAGCTTTCTTT CSVFGQFNTEAFF
- TRBJ2-6 - TRBV21-1 TGTGCCAGCACCCCCGATGGGGGTTGGTACTCTGGGGCCAACGTCCTGACTTTC CASTPDGGWYSGANVLTF
TRBD2 TRBJ2-2 - TRBV7-9 TGTGCCAGCAGCTCTACGCCCGGGACTAGCGGGGCGAACACCGGGGAGCTGTTTTTT CASSSTPGTSGANTGELFF
- TRBJ2-7 - TRBV19 TGTGCCAGTAGTAGCACAGGGATCTACGAGCAGTACTTC CASSSTGIYEQYF
- TRBJ2-2 - TRBV5-4 TGTGCCAGCAGCTTGGACTCCCGGACCGGGGAGCTGTTTTTT CASSLDSRTGELFF
- TRBJ1-5 - TRBV12-5 TGTGCTAGTGGTTTGGGAAGGATTCAGCCCCAGCATTTT CASGLGRIQPQHF
TRBD1 TRBJ2-1 - TRBV19 TGTGCCAGTAGTGGACCGGGACAGCTCCACAATGAGCAGTTCTTC CASSGPGQLHNEQFF
- TRBJ1-1 - TRBV19 TGTGCCAGTAGTTTCTGGGCCGCTAACACTGAAGCTTTCTTT CASSFWAANTEAFF
- TRBJ1-5 - TRBV27 TGTGCCAGCAGACCCTGCTGTGAGGGGGGCAATCAGCCCCAGCATTTT CASRPCCEGGNQPQHF
- TRBJ1-2 - TRBV11-2 TGTGCCAGCAGCTTAGCGGGCTACAGCACTGCTAACTATGGCTACACCTTC CASSLAGYSTANYGYTF
TRBD1 TRBJ2-7 - TRBV29-1 TGCAGCGTTGCTTTCGGGACAGGGCCTTCGGACGAGCAGTACTTC CSVAFGTGPSDEQYF
TRBD2 TRBJ2-7 - TRBV6-6 TGTGCCAGTCGGGGGGGGTCCTCCTACGAGCAGTACTTC CASRGGSSYEQYF
- TRBJ2-7 - TRBV21-1 TGTGCCAGCAGCCGGGACAAAACCTACGAGCAGTACTTC CASSRDKTYEQYF
TRBD2 TRBJ2-1 - TRBV7-3 TGTGCCAGCAGCCCCCTGGGACTAGCGGGCGAGCAGTTCTTC CASSPLGLAGEQFF
TRBD2 TRBJ2-1 - TRBV27 TGTGCCAGCAGTTTATCGGGACTAGCGGGCTACAATGAGCAGTTCTTC CASSLSGLAGYNEQFF
- TRBJ2-7 - TRBV27 TGTGCCAGCAGTTCCGGACAGAACCGCTACGAGCAGTACTTC CASSSGQNRYEQYF
- TRBJ2-7 - TRBV11-3 TGTGCCAGCACCATATCTTCGGGTCCGGGGCGCCATATTTTCTACGAGCAGTACTTC CASTISSGPGRHIFYEQYF
TRBD2 TRBJ2-7 once TRBV27 TGTGCCAGCTCCAGCGGGAGGTCTTACGAGCAGTACTTC CASSSGRSYEQYF
TRBD1 TRBJ1-5 - TRBV30 TGTGCCTGGAGTGTACAGGGGGTTGGCAATCAGCCCCAGCATTTT CAWSVQGVGNQPQHF
- TRBJ1-5 - TRBV19 TGTGCCAGTACCACGTCGGGGGGACGTTATCAGCCCCAGCATTTT CASTTSGGRYQPQHF
TRBD1 TRBJ2-7 - TRBV30 TGTGCCTGGAGCCCCGGGACAGGGGGGGAGCAGTACTTC CAWSPGTGGEQYF
- TRBJ2-2 once TRBV9 TGTGCCAGCAGCGTAGAGGGCACTGGGTACACCGGGGAGCTGTTTTTT CASSVEGTGYTGELFF
- TRBJ2-2 - TRBV12-1 TGTGCCAGCAGCCCCGACTCAAACGGCCCCACCGGGGAGCTGTTTTTT CASSPDSNGPTGELFF
- TRBJ1-1 - TRBV6-4 TGTGCCAGCAGTGACACCGACGGCTCTGAAGCTTTCTTT CASSDTDGSEAFF
- TRBJ2-5 - TRBV19 TGTGCCAGTAGTCAGACAGCTCTAGGCGGGACCCAGTACTTC CASSQTALGGTQYF
TRBD2 TRBJ2-2 - TRBV7-3 TGTGCCAGCAGCTTAATCCCTACCTCGGCTAGCGGGAGGGACAACACCGGGGAGCTGTTTTTT CASSLIPTSASGRDNTGELFF
TRBD2 TRBJ2-1 - TRBV13 TGTGCCAGCAGCTTATACCTAGCGGCTTACAATGAGCAGTTCTTC CASSLYLAAYNEQFF
- TRBJ1-2 few TRBV28 TGTGCCAGCACCCAAGGAGGGGTATATGGCTACACCTTC CASTQGGVYGYTF
- TRBJ2-1 - TRBV6-6 TGTGCCAGCAGTTACTCGCCTCTTTACAATGAGCAGTTCTTC CASSYSPLYNEQFF
- TRBJ1-3 - TRBV4-1 TGCGCCAGCAGCCAAGATTTCGACACCAGGAACACCATATATTTT CASSQDFDTRNTIYF
- TRBJ2-5 - TRBV5-6 TGTGCCAGCAGCCCAAAGGCTAGCCGACGGGAGACCCAGTACTTC CASSPKASRRETQYF
- TRBJ2-7 - TRBV29-1 TGCAGCGCCCGGTCGGGTTACTCCTACGAGCAGTACTTC CSARSGYSYEQYF
TRBD2 TRBJ2-7 once TRBV7-9 TGTGCCAGCCACGACAGCGGGATATCCTACGAGCAGTACTTC CASHDSGISYEQYF
TRBD1 TRBJ1-2 - TRBV5-5 TGTGCCAGCAGCTTCCCGGCGGGCGCGACAGGGGCTGGCTACACCTTC CASSFPAGATGAGYTF
- TRBJ2-2 - TRBV6-6 TGTGCCAGCAGTTACGGGCAGGGGAGAAAAGGGGAGCTGTTTTTT CASSYGQGRKGELFF
- TRBJ1-6 - TRBV27 TGTGCCAGCAGTTGGGGGACTCCCACGGATTCACCCCTCCACTTT CASSWGTPTDSPLHF
TRBD2 TRBJ2-7 - TRBV27 TGTGCCAGCAGTAGGATAGCGGGGATAAGCTCCTACGAGCAGTACTTC CASSRIAGISSYEQYF
- TRBJ2-5 - TRBV21-1 TGTGCCAGCAGCCGACTAGCGGAAGAGACCCAGTACTTC CASSRLAEETQYF
TRBD2 TRBJ2-1 - TRBV15 TGTGCCACCAGAGGGACTAGCGGGGTCAATGAGCAGTTCTTC CATRGTSGVNEQFF
TRBD1 TRBJ2-5 - TRBV28 TGTGCCAGCAGTTTCCTCGACAGGGACACCCAAGAGACCCAGTACTTC CASSFLDRDTQETQYF
TRBD1 TRBJ2-7 - TRBV5-1 TGCGCCAGCAGCCCGGGGACAGGACTTAGCTCCTACGAGCAGTACTTC CASSPGTGLSSYEQYF
- TRBJ2-7 - TRBV6-5 TGTGCCAGCAGTTACGGACCCTACGAGCAGTACTTC CASSYGPYEQYF
- TRBJ2-5 - TRBV30 TGTGCCTGGAGTGGACTGGTAACAGAGACCCAGTACTTC CAWSGLVTETQYF